The source of this T cell receptor (beta chain) is a study of Tregs in tolerant kidney transplant recipients. Study-level background: Related graft donors supplied nonmyeloablative bone marrow transplants, and mixed chimerism was transient. General observations from the study: Validation in larger populations is needed because few patients were studied. The most relevant donor-specific Treg TCRbeta repertoire apparently came from expansion with activated donor B cells.

Here immunoSEQ multiplex PCR was the method, and the copy in TCRdb shows in-frame clones only, minus some. The repertoire holds about 78,000 clones, under 95% seen once, with approximately 0.35% in the top ten. As to this clone: Its specificity is unknown.

CD4+CD25+CD127- Tregs, CD4+CD25- non-Tregs, CD4 and CD8 cells were sorted. CDR3 size: 17 residues. Germline V gene lookup returns CDR1 MDHEN and CDR2 SYDVKM. V was clipped by 5 bases and J by 8 bases; unmatched bases: 17. The receptor was derived from a human donor who received a combined kidney and bone marrow transplant. The chain recombines TRBV28 with TRBJ2-3; 9 bases are shared with TRBD2. This specimen was Tregs from blood, taken before the transplant. CDR3 nucleotide sequence: TGTGCCAGCAGTCCCCGTCAGGCTAGCGGGATCCGGGGTACGCAGTATTTT. Translation gives CASSPRQASGIRGTQYF.